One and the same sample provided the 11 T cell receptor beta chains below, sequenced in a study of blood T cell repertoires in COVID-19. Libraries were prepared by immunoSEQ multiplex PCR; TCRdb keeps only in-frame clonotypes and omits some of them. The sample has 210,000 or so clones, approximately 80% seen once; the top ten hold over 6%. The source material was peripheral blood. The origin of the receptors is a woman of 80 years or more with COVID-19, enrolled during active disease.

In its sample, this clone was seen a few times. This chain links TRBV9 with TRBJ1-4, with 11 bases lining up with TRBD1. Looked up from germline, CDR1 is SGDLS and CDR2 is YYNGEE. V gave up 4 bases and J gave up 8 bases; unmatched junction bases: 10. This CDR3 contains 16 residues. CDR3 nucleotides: TGTGCCAGCAGCTTCGGGGACAGGGGGTTAATAGAAAAACTGTTTTTT. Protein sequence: CASSFGDRGLIEKLFF.

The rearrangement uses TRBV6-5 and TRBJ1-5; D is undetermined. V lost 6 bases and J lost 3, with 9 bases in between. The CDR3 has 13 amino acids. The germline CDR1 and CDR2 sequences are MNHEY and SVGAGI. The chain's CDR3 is CASSSLSNQPQHF. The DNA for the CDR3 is TGTGCCAGCAGCTCTCTATCCAATCAGCCCCAGCATTTT.

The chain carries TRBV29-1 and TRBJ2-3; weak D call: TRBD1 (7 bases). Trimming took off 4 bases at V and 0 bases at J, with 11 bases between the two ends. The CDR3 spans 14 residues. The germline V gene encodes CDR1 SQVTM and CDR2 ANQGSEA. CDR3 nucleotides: TGCAGCGTTGGGAGGGGGCAAAGCACAGATACGCAGTATTTT. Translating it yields CSVGRGQSTDTQYF.

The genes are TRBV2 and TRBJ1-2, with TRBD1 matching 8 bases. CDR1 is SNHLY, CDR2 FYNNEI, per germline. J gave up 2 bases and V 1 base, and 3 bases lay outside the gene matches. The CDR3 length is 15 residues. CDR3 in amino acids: CASSEETGVNYGYTF. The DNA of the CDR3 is TGTGCCAGCAGTGAAGAGACAGGGGTCAACTATGGCTACACCTTC.

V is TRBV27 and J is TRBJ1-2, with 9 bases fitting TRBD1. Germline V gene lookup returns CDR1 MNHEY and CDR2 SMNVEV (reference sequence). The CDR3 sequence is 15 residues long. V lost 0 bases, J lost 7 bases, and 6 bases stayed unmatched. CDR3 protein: CASSLSPGTGSGYTF. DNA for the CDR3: TGTGCCAGCAGTTTATCCCCAGGGACAGGGAGTGGCTACACCTTC.

Here the CDR3 DNA reads TGCGCCAGCAGCCAAGATTTCCCTAGCGGGGGCCGGGGGCAGTTCTTC. Encoded protein: CASSQDFPSGGRGQFF. This chain links TRBV4-1 with TRBJ2-1; 10 nucleotides match TRBD2. Germline V gives CDR1 MGHRA, CDR2 YSYEKL. This CDR3 has 16 amino acids. V lost 0 bases, J lost 12 bases, and 11 bases stayed unmatched.

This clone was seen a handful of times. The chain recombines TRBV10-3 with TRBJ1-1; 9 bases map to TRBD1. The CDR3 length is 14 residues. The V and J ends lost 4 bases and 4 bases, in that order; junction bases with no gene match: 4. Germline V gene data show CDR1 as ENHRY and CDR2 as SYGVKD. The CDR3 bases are TGTGCCATCAGTGGGGACAGGGACATCACTGAAGCTTTCTTT. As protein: CAISGDRDITEAFF.

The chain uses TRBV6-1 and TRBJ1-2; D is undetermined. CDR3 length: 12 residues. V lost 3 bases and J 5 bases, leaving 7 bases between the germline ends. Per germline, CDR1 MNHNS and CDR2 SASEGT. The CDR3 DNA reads TGTGCCAGCAGTGACAGGCTGTATGGCTACACCTTC. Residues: CASSDRLYGYTF.

The CDR3 region is CASSLGAGTAPYEQYF. Here the CDR3 DNA reads TGTGCCAGCAGCTTAGGGGCCGGGACAGCACCCTACGAGCAGTACTTC. This rearrangement joins TRBV7-2 to TRBJ2-7; TRBD1 aligns across 7 bases. CDR3 length: 16 residues. Looked up from germline, CDR1 is SGHTA and CDR2 is FQGNSA. With 1 base clipped from V and 2 bases from J, the junction kept 8 bases outside the gene matches.

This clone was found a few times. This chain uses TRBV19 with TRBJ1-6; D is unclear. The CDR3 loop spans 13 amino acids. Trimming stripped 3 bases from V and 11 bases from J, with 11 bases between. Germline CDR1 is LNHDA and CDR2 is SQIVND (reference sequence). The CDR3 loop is CASSMGQRTPLHF. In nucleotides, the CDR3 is TGTGCCAGTAGTATGGGCCAAAGAACACCCCTCCACTTT.

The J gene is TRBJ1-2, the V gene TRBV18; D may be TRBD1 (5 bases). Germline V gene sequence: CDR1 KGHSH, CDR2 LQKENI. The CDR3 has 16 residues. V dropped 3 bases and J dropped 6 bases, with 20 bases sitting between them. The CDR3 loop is CASSPAPQDGSHGYTF. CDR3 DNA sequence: TGTGCCAGCTCACCTGCCCCACAGGACGGTTCGCATGGCTACACCTTC.